A selection of T cell receptor beta chains follows, all from one sample in a study of CD8+ T cells in alopecia areata. This table comes from immunoSEQ multiplex PCR, and its TCRdb copy is limited to in-frame clones, with some not included. This sample carries more than 140,000 clones, 86% of them seen once, and the ten largest clones take approximately 13%. The starting material was CD8+ T cells sorted from blood, obtained at week 4, from a patient treated with tofacitinib. Receptors were obtained from a human donor with alopecia areata. The CDR3 runs from the conserved cysteine through the conserved F or W. The order of the fields is CDR3 protein, CDR3 DNA, V gene, D gene, J gene, clone size. The D gene is left open where the match is weak. A row's size may be missing; if present it is once, few, many or a size class.

CDR3aa: CASSPLAGGPLGQFF; CDR3nt: TGTGCCAGCAGCCCGCTAGCGGGAGGGCCTTTAGGGCAGTTCTTC; v_gene: TRBV6-6; d_gene: TRBD2; j_gene: TRBJ2-1; abundance: -
CDR3aa: CASSQEGGPTSYNEQFF; CDR3nt: TGCGCCAGCAGCCAAGAAGGGGGACCCACCTCCTACAATGAGCAGTTCTTC; v_gene: TRBV4-1; d_gene: -; j_gene: TRBJ2-1; abundance: -
CDR3aa: CASLTGANYGYTF; CDR3nt: TGTGCCAGCTTAACAGGGGCTAACTATGGCTACACCTTC; v_gene: TRBV2; d_gene: TRBD1; j_gene: TRBJ1-2; abundance: -
CDR3aa: CASSPDRDYAYEQYF; CDR3nt: TGTGCCAGCAGTCCCGACAGGGACTACGCCTACGAGCAGTACTTC; v_gene: TRBV27; d_gene: -; j_gene: TRBJ2-7; abundance: -
CDR3aa: CASSLEGGHEQYF; CDR3nt: TGTGCCAGCAGCTTAGAAGGGGGCCACGAGCAGTACTTC; v_gene: TRBV7-9; d_gene: TRBD1; j_gene: TRBJ2-7; abundance: -
CDR3aa: CSVEIAGDSYEQYF; CDR3nt: TGCAGCGTTGAGATTGCGGGGGACTCCTACGAGCAGTACTTC; v_gene: TRBV29-1; d_gene: TRBD2; j_gene: TRBJ2-7; abundance: -
CDR3aa: CASGPGNTIYF; CDR3nt: TGCGCCAGCGGCCCTGGAAACACCATATATTTT; v_gene: TRBV4-1; d_gene: -; j_gene: TRBJ1-3; abundance: -
CDR3aa: CASSLTGGSPDTQYF; CDR3nt: TGTGCCAGCAGTTTAACAGGGGGCTCCCCGGATACGCAGTATTTT; v_gene: TRBV27; d_gene: TRBD1; j_gene: TRBJ2-3; abundance: -
CDR3aa: CASSLELAGGTDTQYF; CDR3nt: TGTGCCAGCAGCTTGGAGCTAGCGGGAGGAACAGATACGCAGTATTTT; v_gene: TRBV7-6; d_gene: TRBD2; j_gene: TRBJ2-3; abundance: -
CDR3aa: CAMGLAGGPGTDTQYF; CDR3nt: TGTGCCATGGGACTAGCGGGAGGGCCGGGCACAGATACGCAGTATTTT; v_gene: TRBV30; d_gene: TRBD2; j_gene: TRBJ2-3; abundance: -
CDR3aa: CAISDGGGDNEQFF; CDR3nt: TGTGCCATCAGTGATGGCGGGGGGGACAATGAGCAGTTCTTC; v_gene: TRBV10-3; d_gene: TRBD2; j_gene: TRBJ2-1; abundance: -
CDR3aa: CSVEGPLPGQNWTSGNTGELFF; CDR3nt: TGCAGCGTTGAAGGCCCTCTACCGGGACAGAACTGGACTAGCGGGAACACCGGGGAGCTGTTTTTT; v_gene: TRBV29-1; d_gene: TRBD2; j_gene: TRBJ2-2; abundance: -
CDR3aa: CASSLSGDNYGYTF; CDR3nt: TGTGCCAGCAGCCTTTCTGGGGATAACTATGGCTACACCTTC; v_gene: TRBV7-9; d_gene: -; j_gene: TRBJ1-2; abundance: -
CDR3aa: CASSYRTEDYEQYF; CDR3nt: TGTGCCAGCAGCTATAGGACAGAGGACTACGAGCAGTACTTC; v_gene: TRBV13; d_gene: -; j_gene: TRBJ2-7; abundance: -
CDR3aa: CASSQGAEAFF; CDR3nt: TGTGCCAGCAGCCAGGGAGCCGAAGCTTTCTTT; v_gene: TRBV7-9; d_gene: -; j_gene: TRBJ1-1; abundance: once
CDR3aa: CASTGLAGNEQFF; CDR3nt: TGTGCCAGCACCGGACTAGCGGGGAATGAGCAGTTCTTC; v_gene: TRBV6-5; d_gene: TRBD2; j_gene: TRBJ2-1; abundance: -
CDR3aa: CASSLTGELFF; CDR3nt: TGTGCCAGTTCTCTTACCGGGGAGCTGTTTTTT; v_gene: TRBV19; d_gene: -; j_gene: TRBJ2-2; abundance: -
CDR3aa: CASKETTTGEQYF; CDR3nt: TGTGCCAGCAAGGAGACTACCACGGGGGAGCAGTACTTC; v_gene: TRBV2; d_gene: -; j_gene: TRBJ2-7; abundance: -
CDR3aa: CASSQDRDQPQHF; CDR3nt: TGCGCCAGCAGCCAGGACCGGGATCAGCCCCAGCATTTT; v_gene: TRBV4-1; d_gene: -; j_gene: TRBJ1-5; abundance: -
CDR3aa: CASSTATRDEQFF; CDR3nt: TGTGCCAGCTCTACAGCTACGAGGGATGAGCAGTTCTTC; v_gene: TRBV21-1; d_gene: -; j_gene: TRBJ2-1; abundance: -
CDR3aa: CSVEAASGRGYEQYF; CDR3nt: TGCAGCGTCGAGGCCGCTAGCGGGAGGGGGTACGAGCAGTACTTC; v_gene: TRBV29-1; d_gene: TRBD2; j_gene: TRBJ2-7; abundance: -
CDR3aa: CASSFLEGGIGDTQYF; CDR3nt: TGTGCCAGCAGCTTCCTAGAAGGGGGAATCGGCGATACGCAGTATTTT; v_gene: TRBV11-2; d_gene: -; j_gene: TRBJ2-3; abundance: few
CDR3aa: CASSLSSPFTDTQYF; CDR3nt: TGTGCCAGCAGCTTATCTAGCCCTTTCACAGATACGCAGTATTTT; v_gene: TRBV7-2; d_gene: -; j_gene: TRBJ2-3; abundance: -
CDR3aa: CASSRRGAGDSYEQYF; CDR3nt: TGTGCCAGCAGCCGACGGGGCGCGGGGGACTCCTACGAGCAGTACTTC; v_gene: TRBV13; d_gene: TRBD2; j_gene: TRBJ2-7; abundance: -
CDR3aa: CASSSTVYQETQYF; CDR3nt: TGTGCCAGCAGCTCGACAGTTTACCAAGAGACCCAGTACTTC; v_gene: TRBV11-2; d_gene: -; j_gene: TRBJ2-5; abundance: -
CDR3aa: CASSLGFTVEQYF; CDR3nt: TGCGCCAGCAGCTTGGGTTTCACGGTCGAGCAGTACTTC; v_gene: TRBV5-1; d_gene: -; j_gene: TRBJ2-7; abundance: -
CDR3aa: CASSPGSGNTIYF; CDR3nt: TGTGCCAGCAGCCCCGGTTCTGGAAACACCATATATTTT; v_gene: TRBV5-4; d_gene: -; j_gene: TRBJ1-3; abundance: once
CDR3aa: CAWTQSTGELFF; CDR3nt: TGTGCCTGGACCCAGTCCACCGGGGAGCTGTTTTTT; v_gene: TRBV30; d_gene: -; j_gene: TRBJ2-2; abundance: -
CDR3aa: CASSYGVVGTGSTYEQYF; CDR3nt: TGTGCCAGCAGCTACGGGGTCGTTGGGACAGGGTCCACCTACGAGCAGTACTTC; v_gene: TRBV7-9; d_gene: TRBD1; j_gene: TRBJ2-7; abundance: -
CDR3aa: CSVELRYGYTF; CDR3nt: TGCAGCGTTGAACTCCGGTATGGCTACACCTTC; v_gene: TRBV29-1; d_gene: -; j_gene: TRBJ1-2; abundance: -
CDR3aa: CASSLGGDTGRTTNEKLFF; CDR3nt: TGTGCCAGCAGCTTGGGGGGAGATACAGGGCGAACAACTAATGAAAAACTGTTTTTT; v_gene: TRBV5-6; d_gene: -; j_gene: TRBJ1-4; abundance: -
CDR3aa: CASSLSGETQYF; CDR3nt: TGTGCTAGCAGCTTGTCAGGGGAGACCCAGTACTTC; v_gene: TRBV7-7; d_gene: -; j_gene: TRBJ2-5; abundance: -
CDR3aa: CSVEEEGHYEQYF; CDR3nt: TGCAGCGTTGAAGAGGAGGGCCACTACGAGCAGTACTTC; v_gene: TRBV29-1; d_gene: -; j_gene: TRBJ2-7; abundance: few
CDR3aa: CSVESWQGPTGELFF; CDR3nt: TGCAGCGTTGAGTCCTGGCAGGGCCCCACCGGGGAGCTGTTTTTT; v_gene: TRBV29-1; d_gene: -; j_gene: TRBJ2-2; abundance: -
CDR3aa: CASSLGTYEQYF; CDR3nt: TGTGCCAGCAGCCTAGGGACCTACGAGCAGTACTTC; v_gene: TRBV7-9; d_gene: -; j_gene: TRBJ2-7; abundance: -
CDR3aa: CASSSQENTEAFF; CDR3nt: TGTGCCAGCAGCTCCCAGGAGAACACTGAAGCTTTCTTT; v_gene: TRBV7-8; d_gene: -; j_gene: TRBJ1-1; abundance: -
CDR3aa: CSVETSGSSYEQYF; CDR3nt: TGCAGCGTTGAGACTAGCGGGAGTTCATACGAGCAGTACTTC; v_gene: TRBV29-1; d_gene: TRBD2; j_gene: TRBJ2-7; abundance: few
CDR3aa: CASSHRGQNQPQHF; CDR3nt: TGTGCCAGCAGCCATCGGGGCCAGAATCAGCCCCAGCATTTT; v_gene: TRBV14; d_gene: -; j_gene: TRBJ1-5; abundance: -
CDR3aa: CASSEGQPLTDTQYF; CDR3nt: TGTGCCAGCAGTGAAGGACAGCCGCTAACAGATACGCAGTATTTT; v_gene: TRBV2; d_gene: -; j_gene: TRBJ2-3; abundance: -
CDR3aa: CASSGVTVEAFF; CDR3nt: TGTGCCAGCAGCGGGGTCACAGTTGAAGCTTTCTTT; v_gene: TRBV5-6; d_gene: -; j_gene: TRBJ1-1; abundance: -
CDR3aa: CSVEGLADSYNEQFF; CDR3nt: TGCAGCGTTGAGGGGCTAGCGGACTCCTACAATGAGCAGTTCTTC; v_gene: TRBV29-1; d_gene: TRBD2; j_gene: TRBJ2-1; abundance: -